This entry describes one T cell receptor beta chain. Its specificity is unknown. The assay was immunoSEQ multiplex PCR, and TCRdb's table has in-frame clones only and misses some. In the table there are over 100,000 clones, more than 65% of which are singletons. These data are taken from a study of shared clonotypes between healthy human individuals. Study-level results: The sampled material consisted only of blood, and tissue repertoires are likely to differ. The four-donor shared clonotypes exceeded non-shared clonotypes in generation probability, with non-shared ones scoring lower. Estimated richness values were generally larger in naive subsets than in memory subsets.

Germline V gene lookup returns CDR1 SGDLS and CDR2 YYNGEE. CDR3 length: 16 residues. The trim removed 0 bases at V and 0 bases at J, leaving 2 bases unmatched. The rearrangement uses TRBV9 and TRBJ1-2; 10 nucleotides agree with TRBD1. This sequence originates from a woman in her twenties or thirties in good health. The sequencing sample was made of memory CD8+ T cells sorted from blood. Indicated subset: CD45RO+ cells pooled with CCR7-negative TemRA cells. The CDR3 is CASSVGGQGANYGYTF. Written as DNA, the CDR3 is TGTGCCAGCAGCGTAGGAGGACAGGGGGCTAACTATGGCTACACCTTC.